These 9 T cell receptor beta chains were sequenced from one sample in a study of OX40 agonist ivuxolimab in advanced cancers. Using immunoSEQ multiplex PCR, the repertoire was profiled, and TCRdb retains in-frame clones only, with some absent. Counted here are roughly 43,000 clones, 82% occurring once; the ten biggest clones make up around 2%. This material consisted of CD4+ or CD8+ T cells sorted from blood, taken in a trial of the OX40 agonist ivuxolimab. These receptors originate from an adult with an advanced solid tumor such as melanoma, head and neck, liver or kidney cancer.

The rearrangement links TRBV29-1 to TRBJ2-2; no definite D call. Germline lookup yields CDR1 SQVTM and CDR2 ANQGSEA. The V end was cut by 7 bases, the J end by 1 base, with 13 bases between. This CDR3 has 14 amino acids. This CDR3 is CSATTVLNTGELFF. The CDR3, as DNA: TGCAGCGCAACAACAGTTTTGAACACCGGGGAGCTGTTTTTT.

J is TRBJ1-2 and V is TRBV7-5; no check of the table's D call, TRBD1, against the DNA was made. TRBV7-5 is marked as a pseudogene. The CDR3 runs to 20 residues. The CDR3 is CVRSLARGTGPKSYNYGYTF. The CDR3 coding sequence is TGTGTCAGAAGCTTAGCTCGTGGGACAGGGCCCAAGTCTTATAACTATGGCTACACCTTC.

The chain recombines TRBV9 with TRBJ2-1; TRBD2 agrees at 8 bases. The V gene end was trimmed by 3 bases and the J gene end by 0 bases; junction bases not matched to a gene: 8. CDR1 and CDR2 (germline): SGDLS, YYNGEE. The CDR3 sequence is 17 residues long. For the CDR3, the DNA is TGTGCCAGCAGCGCGCGGGGGGCGCCTAGCTCCTACAATGAGCAGTTCTTC. Its protein is CASSARGAPSSYNEQFF.

The V call is TRBV5-4, the J call TRBJ1-2, with TRBD1 matching over 9 bases. There are 15 residues in the CDR3. V was clipped by 0 bases and J by 4 bases; unmatched bases: 4. Looked up from germline, CDR1 is SGHNT and CDR2 is YYREEE (reference sequence). In DNA form, the CDR3 reads TGTGCCAGCAGCTTGGGACAGGGGGAAGTCTATGGCTACACCTTC. It is translated as CASSLGQGEVYGYTF.

This clone was counted only a few times. This sequence joins TRBV19 and TRBJ2-7; D ambiguous. From germline, CDR1 is LNHDA and CDR2 SQIVND (reference sequence). V was cut by 5 bases and J by 2 bases, with 13 bases left in between. CDR3 length: 14 residues. The CDR3 sequence is CASSSSQAAYEQYF. The DNA of the CDR3 is TGTGCCAGTAGTTCCTCACAAGCCGCCTACGAGCAGTACTTC.

The chain has TRBV6-1 and TRBJ2-3, with D perhaps matching TRBD1 (6 bases). Trimming shortened V by 8 bases and J by 0 bases, and 9 bases separated the two germline ends. Germline V gene lookup returns CDR1 MNHNS and CDR2 SASEGT. The CDR3 sequence is 13 residues long. The CDR3 region has the DNA TGTGCCAGCCTACAGGGAAGCACAGATACGCAGTATTTT. Its protein is CASLQGSTDTQYF.

CDR3 coding DNA: TGTGCCAGCAGCCCAGGGGATGGGGTATTAACTGAAGCTTTCTTT. This sequence encodes CASSPGDGVLTEAFF. This sequence joins TRBV7-9 and TRBJ1-1, with D maybe TRBD1 (6 bases). The CDR3 length is 15 residues. V was shortened by 5 bases and J by 5 bases, with 18 bases between the two germline ends. Per germline, CDR1 SEHNR and CDR2 FQNEAQ (reference sequence).

This sequence joins TRBV30 and TRBJ1-2; D gene ambiguous. V lost 0 bases, J lost 8 bases, and 10 bases lay in between. The length of the CDR3 is 12 residues. Germline CDR1 is GTSNPN and CDR2 is SVGIG (reference sequence). The chain's CDR3 is CAWSVLADGYTF. CDR3 coding DNA: TGTGCCTGGAGTGTATTAGCAGACGGCTACACCTTC.

This clone has more than one count but fewer than ten. V and J are TRBV5-1 and TRBJ2-5, with 10 nucleotides matching TRBD1. The J segment lost 4 bases and the V segment lost 2 bases, leaving 8 bases of the junction unmatched. CDR1 and CDR2 from the germline V gene are SGHRS and YFSETQ. The CDR3 extends over 16 amino acids. CDR3 DNA: TGCGCCAGCAGCTTCCCGGGACAGGGGCCGTCAGAGACCCAGTACTTC. It encodes CASSFPGQGPSETQYF.